This T cell receptor beta chain was identified during a study of STAT3 mutations in large granular lymphocyte leukemia. For this clone: Its antigen remains unknown.

The length of the CDR3 is 15 residues. CDR1 and CDR2 from the germline V gene are SGHRS and YFSETQ. J was trimmed by 6 bases and V by 3 bases; bases with no gene match: 11. Study-level results: At least one immunodominant TCR beta clonotype appeared in every T-cell large granular lymphocyte leukemia patient. No sample exists from the first appearance of each clone. Suggested: STAT3 mutation was not the ancestral event for these clonal expansions. Persisting codominant clonotypes may have hidden a small pathogenic clone. TCR clonotype switching after therapy occurred in about 35% of the 18 patients.

TCRdb's table, derived via immunoSEQ multiplex PCR, lists solely in-frame clones and lacks some. The top ten clones hold more than 35% of a sample with approximately 3,000 clones, roughly 88% of them seen once. The rearrangement links TRBV5-1 to TRBJ2-7; TRBD1 matches 8 bases. Sequenced sample: peripheral blood mononuclear cells. This clonotype originated in a man aged 40-50 years with T-cell large granular lymphocyte leukemia. Some clones in this sample may be carry-over from other donors' samples. The CDR3 is CASSYGQGLALEQYF. Written as DNA, the CDR3 is TGCGCCAGCAGCTATGGACAGGGACTCGCCCTCGAGCAGTACTTC. The variable domain in full, with the rest retrieved from reference TRBV5-1 and TRBJ2-7, is KAGVTQTPRYLIKTRGQQVTLSCSPISGHRSVSWYQQTPGQGLQFLFEYFSETQRNKGNFPGRFSGRQFSNSRSEMNVSTLELGDSALYLCASSYGQGLALEQYFGPGTRLTVT.